The TCR beta chain described here comes from a study of siplizumab effects on memory and regulatory T cells. Profiled with immunoSEQ multiplex PCR; TCRdb holds only in-frame clones, not every one. The table has about 100,000 clones, about 91% seen once. V lost 2 bases, J lost 4 bases, and 18 bases lay in between. The CDR3 length is 16 residues. Per the germline V gene, CDR1 is SGHRS and CDR2 is YFSETQ. V gene TRBV5-1 combines with J gene TRBJ2-5; D is possibly TRBD2 (5 bases). Input material: CD4+ T cells sorted from blood. This clonotype was sampled from a human donor in good health. Some clones in this sample may be carry-over from other donors' samples. CDR3 in amino acids: CASSFGPGFKRETQYF. Here the CDR3 DNA reads TGCGCCAGCAGCTTCGGCCCGGGGTTTAAGAGAGAGACCCAGTACTTC. Using reference TRBV5-1 and TRBJ2-5 for the parts outside the CDR3, the full variable domain is KAGVTQTPRYLIKTRGQQVTLSCSPISGHRSVSWYQQTPGQGLQFLFEYFSETQRNKGNFPGRFSGRQFSNSRSEMNVSTLELGDSALYLCASSFGPGFKRETQYFGPGTRLLVL.